This T cell receptor beta chain was profiled in a study of blood T cell repertoires in COVID-19. Looking at the study overall: Researchers got acute and convalescent COVID-19 samples from the United States, Italy and Spain. PBMCs, B-cell-depleted T cells, or T cells provided the cDNA or gDNA that made up the material.

This table comes from immunoSEQ multiplex PCR, and its TCRdb copy is limited to in-frame clones, with some not included. The sample has around 94,000 clones; roughly 92% are singletons. A Seattle source enrolled patients during active infection and followed them longitudinally. Per germline, CDR1 SNHLY and CDR2 FYNNEI. Deletions cut 4 bases from V and 0 bases from J, with 6 bases between. The CDR3 loop spans 14 amino acids. The V and J genes are TRBV2 and TRBJ1-4; D gene unclear. The clonotype originates from a woman between 45 and 65 years old with COVID-19, enrolled during active disease. Sequenced material: peripheral blood. Here the CDR3 DNA reads TGTGCCAGCAGTGTATCCCCAACTAATGAAAAACTGTTTTTT. This gives the protein CASSVSPTNEKLFF.